This T cell receptor (beta chain) stems from a study of shared clonotypes between healthy human individuals. Study information: Samples came from a couple of female and a few male donors aged 18 to 49.

With V trimmed by 6 bases and J by 1 base, 2 bases remained unmatched. Germline assignment: CDR1 MNHNS and CDR2 SASEGT. The CDR3 sequence is 13 residues long. In the case of this clone: A clone one base away is much larger, so this may be a read error.

Only in-frame clones appear in the TCRdb table, and some are missing; sequencing was by immunoSEQ multiplex PCR. This table holds 850,000 to 1,200,000 clones, 60% to 80% found once. This chain connects TRBV6-1 to TRBJ1-1; 7 nucleotides line up with TRBD1. Sequenced material: memory CD4+ T cells sorted from blood. Noted subset: CD45RA-negative fraction. The TCR sequence derives from a man aged 18 to 30 in good health. The CDR3 reads CASRRQGNTEAFF. The CDR3 coding sequence is TGTGCCAGCAGGAGACAGGGGAACACTGAAGCTTTCTTT.